Shown below are 15 T cell receptor beta chains from a single sample sequenced in a study of blood T cell repertoires in COVID-19. Sequenced by immunoSEQ multiplex PCR; TCRdb stores in-frame clones only, minus some. Here the sample spans 150,000 to 250,000 clones, less than 95% being singletons. The source material was peripheral blood. Every receptor here comes from a man aged 30-40 years with COVID-19, enrolled during active disease.

The CDR3 DNA reads as TGTGCCAGCAGTCAGGGACTAGCGGGGGGGTCAGATACGCAGTATTTT. Translation gives CASSQGLAGGSDTQYF. The gene calls are TRBV9 and TRBJ2-3; the match to TRBD2 covers 16 bases. V lost 5 bases and J lost 4; bases outside the gene matches: 4. This CDR3 spans 16 amino acids. Germline V lookup: CDR1 SGDLS, CDR2 YYNGEE. The whole variable domain, filled in from reference TRBV9 and TRBJ2-3, reads DSGVTQTPKHLITATGQRVTLRCSPRSGDLSVYWYQQSLDQGLQFLIQYYNGEERAKGNILERFSAQQFPDLHSELNLSSLELGDSALYFCASSQGLAGGSDTQYFGPGTRLTVL.

This chain links TRBV6-1 with TRBJ2-7; no clear D. This CDR3 is built from 13 residues. V shed 1 base and J shed 4 bases, with 8 bases lying between them. Germline loops: CDR1 MNHNS, CDR2 SASEGT. CDR3 DNA: TGTGCCAGCAGTGAAGGGAGTAAGTACGAGCAGTACTTC. Amino acids: CASSEGSKYEQYF.

The table lists this clone with a few counts. The chain recombines TRBV3-1 (or the pseudogene TRBV3-2) with TRBJ2-3; 10 nucleotides align to TRBD1. The germline V gene has CDR1 LGHDT and CDR2 YNNKEL (reference sequence). The CDR3 consists of 14 residues. Trimming cost V 6 bases and J 4 bases; bases outside gene matches: 4. Written as DNA, the CDR3 is TGTGCCAGCAGTCATGGGACAGGGGCAGATACGCAGTATTTT. It yields the protein CASSHGTGADTQYF.

The chain has TRBV5-4 and TRBJ2-3; 7 bases match TRBD2. V lost 4 bases to trimming and J lost 0 bases; unmatched junction nucleotides: 8. Germline CDR1 and CDR2: SGHNT and YYREEE (reference sequence). The CDR3 runs to 16 residues. The CDR3 is CASSTKSGVSTDTQYF. Here the CDR3 DNA reads TGTGCCAGCAGCACAAAGAGCGGGGTTAGCACAGATACGCAGTATTTT.

The chain links TRBV7-9 to TRBJ1-3, with D hard to call. The V end was cut by 5 bases, the J end by 0 bases, with 8 bases between. The V gene's germline CDR1 is SEHNR and CDR2 FQNEAQ (reference sequence). The CDR3 loop spans 14 amino acids. CDR3 protein: CASSPRSSGNTIYF. DNA for the CDR3: TGTGCCAGCAGCCCTCGTAGCTCTGGAAACACCATATATTTT.

The V call is TRBV6-1, the J call TRBJ2-2, with 7 bases that match TRBD1. The germline V gene has CDR1 MNHNS and CDR2 SASEGT. The length of the CDR3 is 16 residues. The V gene end was trimmed by 4 bases and the J gene end by 7 bases; junction bases not matched to a gene: 12. The CDR3 DNA sequence: TGTGCCAGCAGTGTCGGATTAGGGGGCTTAGGCGGGGAGCTGTTTTTT. It translates to CASSVGLGGLGGELFF.

This rearrangement joins TRBV13 to TRBJ1-4; TRBD1 matches at 9 bases. CDR1 is PRHDT and CDR2 is FYEKMQ in the germline V gene (reference sequence). The CDR3 contains 17 residues. V was clipped by 5 bases and J by 0 bases; unmatched bases: 7. CDR3 in amino acids: CASSTQTGGATNEKLFF. As DNA, the CDR3 is TGTGCCAGCAGCACCCAGACAGGGGGAGCAACTAATGAAAAACTGTTTTTT.

The chain recombines TRBV7-2 with TRBJ2-3; unclear D gene. The CDR3 has 12 residues. Trimming stripped 5 bases from V and 4 bases from J, with 7 bases between. Germline CDR1 SGHTA, CDR2 FQGNSA. The CDR3 loop reads CASSRQPDTQYF. CDR3 coding DNA: TGTGCCAGCAGCCGACAACCAGATACGCAGTATTTT.

The chain is built from TRBV7-2 and TRBJ2-3, with 7 bases fitting TRBD2. V shed 5 bases and J 3 bases; nucleotides not matched to a gene: 5. Germline V gene sequence: CDR1 SGHTA, CDR2 FQGNSA. The CDR3 has 14 residues. Here the CDR3 reads CASSQSGETDTQYF. CDR3 bases: TGTGCCAGCAGCCAAAGCGGGGAAACAGATACGCAGTATTTT.

V gene TRBV9 combines with J gene TRBJ1-6; the D gene is possibly TRBD1 (5 bases). The CDR3 loop spans 17 amino acids. Germline V gene data show CDR1 as SGDLS and CDR2 as YYNGEE. V lost 0 bases and J 1 base, leaving 11 bases between the germline ends. The CDR3 spells CASSVDSGESYNSPLHF. CDR3 DNA sequence: TGTGCCAGCAGCGTAGACTCGGGGGAATCCTATAATTCACCCCTCCACTTT. Full variable domain (missing parts from reference TRBV9 and TRBJ1-6): DSGVTQTPKHLITATGQRVTLRCSPRSGDLSVYWYQQSLDQGLQFLIQYYNGEERAKGNILERFSAQQFPDLHSELNLSSLELGDSALYFCASSVDSGESYNSPLHFGNGTRLTVT.

The chain has TRBV19 and TRBJ2-7, with TRBD1 as a possible D gene (5 bases). The CDR3 length is 13 residues. V lost 5 bases, J lost 2 bases, and 10 bases lay in between. Per germline, CDR1 LNHDA and CDR2 SQIVND (reference sequence). The DNA of the CDR3 is TGTGCCAGTAGTTTGACAGATACCTACGAGCAGTACTTC. Its translation is CASSLTDTYEQYF.

Remarks on this clone: Other nucleotide sequences from this sample produce the same CDR3. This rearrangement joins TRBV19 to TRBJ1-1; TRBD1 matches 8 bases. The germline gives CDR1 LNHDA, CDR2 SQIVND (reference sequence). V was pared by 3 bases and J by 1 base, with 1 base of the junction left unmatched. The CDR3 covers 14 residues. The CDR3 protein is CASSIDRGNTEAFF. For the CDR3, the DNA is TGTGCCAGTAGTATTGACAGGGGGAACACTGAAGCTTTCTTT.

The chain carries TRBV30 and TRBJ2-7, with 10 bases aligning to TRBD1. The CDR3 length is 15 residues. Germline assignment: CDR1 GTSNPN and CDR2 SVGIG (reference sequence). V lost 1 base, J lost 2 bases, and 5 bases stayed unmatched. CDR3 sequence reads: CAWSAGTGAPYEQYF. DNA for the CDR3: TGTGCCTGGAGTGCCGGGACAGGGGCACCCTACGAGCAGTACTTC.

This clone was seen once. The CDR3 DNA reads as TGTGCCACCCGTCAGGCCGGGGGGGCCACTCGGGAGCAGTTCTTC. It is translated as CATRQAGGATREQFF. The chain combines TRBV5-4 with TRBJ2-1, with TRBD2 matching 8 bases. V lost 9 bases, J lost 10 bases, and 18 bases stayed unmatched. This CDR3 region has 15 residues. From germline, CDR1 is SGHNT and CDR2 YYREEE (reference sequence).

This clone was detected once. The chain joins TRBV5-1 to TRBJ1-4, with 9 bases lining up with TRBD1. V dropped 5 bases and J dropped 5; count of bases not matched to a gene: 4. The germline CDR1 and CDR2 sequences are SGHRS and YFSETQ. The CDR3 length is 14 residues. CDR3 in amino acids: CASRVGQGNEKLFF. The DNA for the CDR3 is TGCGCCAGCAGAGTCGGACAGGGGAATGAAAAACTGTTTTTT. Drawing the rest from reference TRBV5-1 and TRBJ1-4, the complete variable domain is KAGVTQTPRYLIKTRGQQVTLSCSPISGHRSVSWYQQTPGQGLQFLFEYFSETQRNKGNFPGRFSGRQFSNSRSEMNVSTLELGDSALYLCASRVGQGNEKLFFGSGTQLSVL.